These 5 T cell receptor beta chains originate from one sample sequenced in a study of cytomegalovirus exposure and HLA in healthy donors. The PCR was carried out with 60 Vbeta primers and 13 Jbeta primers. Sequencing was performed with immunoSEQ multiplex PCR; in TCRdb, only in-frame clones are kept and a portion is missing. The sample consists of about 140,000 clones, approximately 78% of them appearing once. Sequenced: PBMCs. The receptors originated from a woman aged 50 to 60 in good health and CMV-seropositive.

The CDR3 is CASGPVSGNTIYF. The CDR3 DNA follows: TGTGCCAGTGGGCCAGTCTCTGGAAACACCATATATTTT. The chain uses TRBV19 and TRBJ1-3, with unresolved D. Trimming cost V 8 bases and J 0 bases, with 8 bases left between them. There are 13 residues in the CDR3. CDR1 LNHDA and CDR2 SQIVND come from the germline V gene (reference sequence).

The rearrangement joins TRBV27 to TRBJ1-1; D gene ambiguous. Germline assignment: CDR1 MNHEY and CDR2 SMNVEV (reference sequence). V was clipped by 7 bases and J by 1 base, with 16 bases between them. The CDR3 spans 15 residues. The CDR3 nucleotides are TGTGCCAGCATCTCATCAAGCGGTTCGAACACTGAAGCTTTCTTT. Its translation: CASISSSGSNTEAFF.

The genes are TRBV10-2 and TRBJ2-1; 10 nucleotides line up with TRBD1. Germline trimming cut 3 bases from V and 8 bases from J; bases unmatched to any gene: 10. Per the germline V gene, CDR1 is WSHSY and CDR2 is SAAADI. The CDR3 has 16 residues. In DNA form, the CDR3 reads TGCGCCAGCAGTGAACACACCGGGACAGGGGCGTATGAGCAGTTCTTC. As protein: CASSEHTGTGAYEQFF.

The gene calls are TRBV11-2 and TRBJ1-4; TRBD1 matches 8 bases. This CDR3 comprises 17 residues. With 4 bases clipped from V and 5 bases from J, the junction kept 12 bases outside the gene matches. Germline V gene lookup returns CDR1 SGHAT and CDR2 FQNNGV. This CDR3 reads CASSWGAGGALNEKLFF. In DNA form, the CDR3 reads TGTGCCAGCAGCTGGGGGGCAGGGGGCGCCCTAAATGAAAAACTGTTTTTT.

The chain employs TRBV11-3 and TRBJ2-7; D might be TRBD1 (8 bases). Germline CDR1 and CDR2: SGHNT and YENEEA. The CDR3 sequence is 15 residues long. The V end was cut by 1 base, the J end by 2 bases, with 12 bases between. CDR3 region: CASSLGTGGAYEQYF. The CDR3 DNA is TGTGCCAGCAGCTTAGGTACAGGGGGGGCCTACGAGCAGTACTTC.